The 12 T cell receptor beta chains below were found in one sample sequenced in a study of cytomegalovirus exposure and HLA in healthy donors. Primers: 60 Vbeta forward and 13 Jbeta reverse. This table comes from immunoSEQ multiplex PCR, and its TCRdb copy is limited to in-frame clones, with some not included. The table shows about 180,000 clones, with about four fifths occurring only once. The specimen was PBMCs. The receptors were sampled from a woman between 50 and 59 years old in good health and CMV-seronegative.

The chain recombines TRBV30 with TRBJ2-5; no firm D call. The germline CDR1 and CDR2 sequences are GTSNPN and SVGIG (reference sequence). This CDR3 is 12 amino acids long. The V end lost 0 bases, the J end lost 4 bases, and 6 bases lay between the germline ends. Here the CDR3 DNA reads TGTGCCTGGAGTGTAGTGGCAGAGACCCAGTACTTC. Its translation is CAWSVVAETQYF.

The CDR3 region is CASQQGTGPNQPQHF. Here the CDR3 DNA reads TGTGCCAGCCAACAAGGAACAGGGCCCAATCAGCCCCAGCATTTT. The genes are TRBV19 and TRBJ1-5; D perhaps matches TRBD1 (6 bases). CDR1 is LNHDA and CDR2 is SQIVND in the germline V gene (reference sequence). The CDR3 has 15 amino acids. Between the trimmed V and J ends, which lost 9 bases and 3 bases, there was a span of 18 bases.

As regards this clone: Other nucleotide sequences in the sample specify the same CDR3. CDR3 nucleotides: TGTGCCAGTAGTATCGACAGGGGAAACTATGGCTACACCTTC. It is translated as CASSIDRGNYGYTF. This chain uses TRBV19 with TRBJ1-2; 8 bases line up with TRBD1. The CDR3 runs to 14 residues. Germline assignment: CDR1 LNHDA and CDR2 SQIVND (reference sequence). V lost 3 bases and J lost 2; bases outside the gene matches: 2.

The CDR3 region is CATSSASGSYEQYF. The CDR3 region has the DNA TGTGCCACCAGCAGCGCTAGCGGGAGTTACGAGCAGTACTTC. This chain uses TRBV15 with TRBJ2-7, with 10 bases that match TRBD2. The trim removed 3 bases at V and 4 bases at J, leaving 3 bases unmatched. The CDR3 length is 14 residues. The V gene's germline CDR1 is LNHNV and CDR2 YYDKDF (reference sequence). Drawing the rest from reference TRBV15 and TRBJ2-7, the complete variable domain is DAMVIQNPRYQVTQFGKPVTLSCSQTLNHNVMYWYQQKSSQAPKLLFHYYDKDFNNEADTPDNFQSRRPNTSFCFLDIRSPGLGDTAMYLCATSSASGSYEQYFGPGTRLTVT.

This clone was detected once. V usage is TRBV4-3 and J usage is TRBJ2-3; D is possibly TRBD1 (6 bases). Trimming pared 0 bases from V and 4 bases from J, leaving 11 bases between. CDR1 and CDR2 (germline): LGHNA, YSLEER. The CDR3 is 15 amino acids. The CDR3 sequence is CASSQDRTGSDTQYF. CDR3 bases: TGCGCCAGCAGCCAAGATCGAACAGGGTCAGATACGCAGTATTTT.

The chain has TRBV5-1 and TRBJ2-3; 13 nucleotides match TRBD2. CDR1 and CDR2 (germline): SGHRS, YFSETQ. The ends lost 1 base at V and 2 bases at J; junction bases unmatched: 10. The CDR3 is made up of 19 amino acids. CDR3 DNA: TGCGCCAGCAGCTTGCAGAGCGGGACTAGCGGGGACAACACAGATACGCAGTATTTT. Its protein is CASSLQSGTSGDNTDTQYF.

The chain recombines TRBV4-1 with TRBJ2-7; a weak D match, TRBD2 (6 bases). Germline CDR1 and CDR2: MGHRA and YSYEKL. The ends were cut back, 3 bases at V and 3 bases at J, with 18 bases in the middle. The CDR3 runs 16 residues. The DNA for the CDR3 is TGCGCCAGCAGCCATAGCCCTCTAGACGGGAGCTACGAGCAGTACTTC. Residues: CASSHSPLDGSYEQYF.

The V and J genes are TRBV29-1 and TRBJ2-1; D perhaps matches TRBD2 (7 bases). V lost 1 base and J 10 bases, leaving 17 bases between the germline ends. The CDR3 sequence is 14 residues long. Germline lookup yields CDR1 SQVTM and CDR2 ANQGSEA. CDR3 bases: TGCAGCGTTGAAGGACGACAGGCCGGGGGGGAGCAGTTCTTC. Residues: CSVEGRQAGGEQFF.

The rearrangement joins TRBV14 to TRBJ1-4; 7 nucleotides align to TRBD1. Unmatched junction bases numbered 13, after V lost 5 bases and J lost 7 bases. The V gene's germline CDR1 is SGHDN and CDR2 FVKESK. The CDR3 has 16 amino acids. CDR3 loop: CASSALTGNEGEKLFF. In nucleotides, the CDR3 is TGTGCCAGCAGCGCTTTGACAGGGAACGAGGGTGAAAAACTGTTTTTT.

About this clone: Its ends do not fully match the called genes, so a read error is possible. The chain recombines TRBV5-1 with TRBJ2-6; the match to TRBD1 covers 8 bases. CDR1 and CDR2 (germline): SGHRS, YFSETQ. The CDR3 spans 17 residues. The CDR3 nucleotides are TGCGCCAGCAGCTTGGCAGGACAGGGATCTGGGGCCAACGGCCTGACTTTC. It specifies CASSLAGQGSGANGLTF.

The rearrangement links TRBV6-1 to TRBJ1-5; perhaps TRBD1 as D (6 bases). V lost 4 bases to trimming and J lost 0 bases, with 22 bases between them. The CDR3 loop spans 19 amino acids. The germline V gene encodes CDR1 MNHNS and CDR2 SASEGT. CDR3 sequence reads: CASSGSLNYREDSNQPQHF. The CDR3 DNA reads as TGTGCCAGCAGTGGTTCCTTAAACTACAGGGAAGATAGCAATCAGCCCCAGCATTTT.

This clone was observed a handful of times. The J gene is TRBJ2-7, the V gene TRBV11-2; 13 nucleotides align to TRBD2. From germline, CDR1 is SGHAT and CDR2 FQNNGV. The CDR3 has 16 residues. The junction had 11 bases not matched to a gene; V was cut back by 6 bases and J by 6 bases. The CDR3 here is CASSYTSGRALPEQYF. The CDR3 DNA is TGTGCCAGCAGTTATACTAGCGGGAGGGCCTTACCCGAGCAGTACTTC.